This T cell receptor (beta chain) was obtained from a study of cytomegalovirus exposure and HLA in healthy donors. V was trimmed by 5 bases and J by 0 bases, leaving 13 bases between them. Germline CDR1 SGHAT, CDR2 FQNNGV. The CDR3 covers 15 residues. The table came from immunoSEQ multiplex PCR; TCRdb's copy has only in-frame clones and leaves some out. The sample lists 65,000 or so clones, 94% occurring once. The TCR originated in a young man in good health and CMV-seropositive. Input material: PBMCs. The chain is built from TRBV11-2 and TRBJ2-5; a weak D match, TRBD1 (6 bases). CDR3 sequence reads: CASSPPTGYQETQYF. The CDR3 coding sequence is TGTGCCAGCAGCCCCCCAACAGGGTACCAAGAGACCCAGTACTTC.